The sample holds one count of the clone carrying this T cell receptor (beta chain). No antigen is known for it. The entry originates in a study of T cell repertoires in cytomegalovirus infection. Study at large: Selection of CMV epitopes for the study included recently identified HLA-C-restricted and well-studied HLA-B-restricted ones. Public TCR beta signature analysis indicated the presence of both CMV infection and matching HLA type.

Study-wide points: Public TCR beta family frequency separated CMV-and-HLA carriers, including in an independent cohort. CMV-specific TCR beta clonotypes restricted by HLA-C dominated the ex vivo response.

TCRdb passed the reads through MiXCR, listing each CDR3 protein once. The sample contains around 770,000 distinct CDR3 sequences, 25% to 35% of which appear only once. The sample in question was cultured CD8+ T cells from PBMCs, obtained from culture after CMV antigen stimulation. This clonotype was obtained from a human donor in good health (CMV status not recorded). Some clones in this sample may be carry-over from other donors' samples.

DNA for the CDR3: TGTGCCAGCAGCTTGTATAGGGGTTCCGAGCAGTACTTC. This sequence encodes CASSLYRGSEQYF. The chain carries TRBV5-4 and TRBJ2-7; possible D gene TRBD1, 5 bases. Per the germline V gene, CDR1 is SGHNT and CDR2 is YYREEE (reference sequence). This CDR3 is 13 amino acids long. Trimming pared 1 base from V and 6 bases from J, leaving 11 bases between.